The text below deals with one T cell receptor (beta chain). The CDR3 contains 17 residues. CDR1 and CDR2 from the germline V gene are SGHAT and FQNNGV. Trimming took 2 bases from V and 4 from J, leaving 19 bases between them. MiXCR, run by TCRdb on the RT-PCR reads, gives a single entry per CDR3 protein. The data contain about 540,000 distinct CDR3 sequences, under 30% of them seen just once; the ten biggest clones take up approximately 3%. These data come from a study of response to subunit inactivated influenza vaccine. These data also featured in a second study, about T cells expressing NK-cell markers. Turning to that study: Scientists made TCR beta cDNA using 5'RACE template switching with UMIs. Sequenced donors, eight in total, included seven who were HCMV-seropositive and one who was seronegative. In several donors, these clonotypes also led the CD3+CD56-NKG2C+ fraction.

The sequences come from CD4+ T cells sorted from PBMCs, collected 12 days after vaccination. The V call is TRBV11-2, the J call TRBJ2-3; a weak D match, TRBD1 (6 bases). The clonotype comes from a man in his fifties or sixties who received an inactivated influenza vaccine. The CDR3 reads CASSLRLRGTEPDTQYF. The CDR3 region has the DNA TGTGCCAGCAGCTTAAGACTAAGGGGGACGGAGCCAGATACGCAGTATTTT.